The rows below give T cell receptor beta chains drawn from one sample of a study of shared clonotypes between healthy human individuals. Method: immunoSEQ multiplex PCR; TCRdb's copy keeps in-frame clones and lacks some. The data show approximately 700,000 clones, 73% seen once. The sequenced material came from memory CD4+ T cells sorted from blood. All receptors come from a woman in her twenties or thirties in good health. Each CDR3 is given with its conserved first and last residue. The order of the fields is CDR3 length, J gene, V gene, CDR3 protein.

14	TRBJ2-1	TRBV6-1	CASSDGGVTLEQFF
16	TRBJ1-4	TRBV7-9	CASSLAGGADSEKLFF
17	TRBJ1-5	TRBV29-1	CSVGVDPQGRVNQPQHF
15	TRBJ2-7	TRBV19	CASSGSTSGAYEQYF
15	TRBJ2-3	TRBV5-1	CASSLGRGDTDTQYF
15	TRBJ2-5	TRBV4-2	CASSRGPDRVETQYF
15	TRBJ2-1	TRBV7-2	CASRPSSGSYNEQFF
16	TRBJ2-7	TRBV5-1	CASSWTTGPGLGEQYF
15	TRBJ2-7	TRBV7-9	CASSLVGGGAYEQYF
21	TRBJ2-1	TRBV4-2	CASSQEIPSGRARQSYNEQFF
14	TRBJ2-7	TRBV27	CASSSGGQSYEQYF
16	TRBJ1-5	TRBV9	CASSDGQGAFNQPQHF
13	TRBJ1-1	TRBV7-9	CASSATRSSEAFF
13	TRBJ1-4	TRBV19	CASSIPGPQKLFF
19	TRBJ2-5	TRBV7-7	CASSFLPGLAEISRETQYF
14	TRBJ1-3	TRBV18	CASSQGISRNTIYF
16	TRBJ1-5	TRBV19	CASSIGQGRYNQPQHF
16	TRBJ2-7	TRBV18	CASSPPGQGSVYEQYF
15	TRBJ2-7	TRBV11-1	CASSLGLVPSYEQYF
15	TRBJ1-3	TRBV5-4	CASSNDPGAENTIYF
15	TRBJ1-1	TRBV6-5	CASSSWTDFETEAFF
12	TRBJ2-1	TRBV5-4	CASSPRFREQFF
15	TRBJ2-1	TRBV6-6	CASSSALAGDSEQFF
15	TRBJ2-2	TRBV2	CASSVFGGPSGELFF
12	TRBJ2-1	TRBV6-5	CASSGQGIVQFF
13	TRBJ2-7	TRBV11-2	CASSLGRDYEQYF
14	TRBJ1-5	TRBV6-6	CASRTSQSNQPQHF
14	TRBJ1-5	TRBV27	CASSLAGASQPQHF
13	TRBJ2-7	TRBV5-6	CASSLFQPLEQYF
16	TRBJ1-1	TRBV11-1	CASSTRTGPKNTEAFF
13	TRBJ1-1	TRBV7-7	CASSYGPGTEAFF
15	TRBJ1-5	TRBV7-7	CASSFGTDEGQPQHF
15	TRBJ2-5	TRBV27	CASSPIAGGPETQYF
18	TRBJ2-3	TRBV9	CASSALTSLPRSTDTQYF
11	TRBJ1-1	TRBV25-1	CASSWTTEAFF
11	TRBJ1-2	TRBV7-9	CASPAGAGYTF
14	TRBJ2-5	TRBV5-1	CASSLFGEQETQYF
15	TRBJ2-1	TRBV2	CASSELQLVWNEQFF
14	TRBJ2-7	TRBV6-6	CASSSRGQRVEQYF
16	TRBJ1-1	TRBV2	CASSEGYQPMNTEAFF
15	TRBJ1-1	TRBV5-1	CASSLEGASLTEAFF
16	TRBJ1-5	TRBV7-2	CASSSIPSGSNQPQHF
12	TRBJ1-4	TRBV28	CASGALTEKLFF
15	TRBJ1-4	TRBV9	CASSVGGTGLEKLFF
12	TRBJ2-3	TRBV5-6	CASSITTDTQYF
12	TRBJ2-3	TRBV9	CASSGYTDTQYF
14	TRBJ2-1	TRBV6-5	CASSLRESYNEQFF